This T cell receptor (beta chain) was sequenced during a study of blood T cell repertoires in COVID-19. Across the study: COVID-19 samples collected from the United States, Italy and Spain covered acute and convalescent phases. Sources were T cells, B-cell-depleted T cells, or PBMCs; the material itself was cDNA or gDNA.

The authors' processing: Cell counts per sample came from amplifying reference gene primers. Data came from immunoSEQ multiplex PCR; TCRdb stores just in-frame clones and leaves some out. The V and J calls and the clone size are those of that table, but D and trimming were determined from the DNA. Among more than 300,000 clones, 86% were seen once, and the ten largest hold 1.6%. The CDR3 covers 15 residues. Trimming removed 0 bases from V and 3 bases from J; junction bases left unmatched: 4. Germline V lookup: CDR1 SGHRS, CDR2 YFSETQ. Sequencing was done on a sample of peripheral blood. The rearrangement links TRBV5-1 to TRBJ2-5, with 8 bases lining up with TRBD2. This clonotype originated in a woman in her forties or fifties with acute or convalescent COVID-19. Written as DNA, the CDR3 is TGCGCCAGCAGCTTGGGGACTAGCCTTAAAGAGACCCAGTACTTC. It encodes CASSLGTSLKETQYF.